This T cell receptor beta chain was observed in a study of technical replicates of blood from a few donors. CDR1 is SGHDN, CDR2 FVKESK, per germline. The CDR3 is made up of 15 amino acids. Trimming at V came to 6 bases and at J to 10 bases, leaving 11 bases not matched to a gene. Assay: immunoSEQ multiplex PCR; the TCRdb copy retains only in-frame clones and omits some. The repertoire holds more than 45,000 clones, with about 94% as singletons. This chain uses TRBV14 with TRBJ2-1; 11 nucleotides line up with TRBD2. Sequencing was carried out using PBMCs. This TCR came from a human donor in good health. Some clones in this sample may be carry-over from other donors' samples. In nucleotides, the CDR3 is TGTGCCAGCAGTCTTAGCGGGGGGGTCCCGAGAGAGCAGTTCTTC. It codes for CASSLSGGVPREQFF.